The clone carrying this T cell receptor (beta chain) was seen more than once but under ten times. PCR was performed a second time for roughly 7 to 11 cycles using a sample-barcoded 5' primer and a J-beta primer mix. TCRdb re-called the 5' RACE reads with MiXCR, one entry per CDR3 protein. In the table there are some 1.1 million distinct CDR3 sequences, 30% to 40% of which are singletons. These data belong to a study of blood T cells in healthy people across ages. Per the germline V gene, CDR1 is MNHNS and CDR2 is SASEGT. The CDR3 is made up of 12 amino acids. V lost 2 bases and J 9 bases, leaving 8 bases between the germline ends.

V usage is TRBV6-1 and J usage is TRBJ2-1; D possibly corresponds to TRBD2 (5 bases). The sequenced sample was blood. The clonotype was recovered from a man between 18 and 35 years old in good health. The CDR3 protein is CASSESEGEQFF. In DNA, the CDR3 is TGTGCCAGCAGTGAAAGTGAGGGTGAGCAGTTCTTC.